This T cell receptor beta chain originates from a study of blood T cell repertoires in COVID-19. Background on the study: The United States, Italy and Spain provided the acute and convalescent COVID-19 samples.

This clone was detected only once. This CDR3 spans 14 amino acids. The trim removed 4 bases at V and 11 bases at J, leaving 8 bases unmatched. CDR1 MNHEY and CDR2 SMNVEV come from the germline V gene (reference sequence). Assay used: immunoSEQ multiplex PCR; TCRdb lists only in-frame clones, some missing. The sample shows roughly 95,000 clones, 82% of them seen only once. The chain joins TRBV27 to TRBJ2-7; 13 bases are shared with TRBD2. The receptor was isolated from a man between 50 and 59 years old with active or convalescent COVID-19. The source material was peripheral blood. CDR3 in amino acids: CASSSGTSGATEYF. The DNA of the CDR3 is TGTGCCAGCAGTTCTGGGACTAGCGGGGCCACCGAGTACTTC.